The next 10 T cell receptor beta chains were all read from a single sample in a study of cytotoxic CD8 clonotypes in ibrutinib-treated CLL. Clones were read by immunoSEQ multiplex PCR, and TCRdb kept only the in-frame ones, dropping some. The sample holds tens of thousands of clones; 54% are singletons and the top ten take roughly a quarter. Source: PBMCs, taken at disease progression, from a patient treated with ibrutinib. Receptors originate from a human donor with chronic lymphocytic leukemia.

In its sample, this clone was seen a few times. This chain uses TRBV18 with TRBJ1-1, with TRBD1 as a possible D gene (5 bases). The CDR3 is made up of 13 amino acids. V lost 8 bases, J lost 6 bases, and 16 bases lay in between. The germline gives CDR1 KGHSH, CDR2 LQKENI. Here the CDR3 reads CASQISGSAEAFF. The CDR3 nucleotides read TGTGCCAGCCAAATCTCAGGGTCCGCTGAAGCTTTCTTT.

V and J are TRBV4-1 and TRBJ1-2, with 8 positions matching TRBD1. Germline V gene lookup returns CDR1 MGHRA and CDR2 YSYEKL. The CDR3 consists of 13 residues. J lost 6 bases, V lost 2 bases, and 2 bases had no gene match. The CDR3 nucleotides read TGCGCCAGCAGCCAAACCAGGGGGCATGGCTACACCTTC. Protein sequence: CASSQTRGHGYTF.

The gene calls are TRBV19 and TRBJ1-1; 8 positions agree with TRBD1. The CDR3 has 14 residues. Trimming cost V 7 bases and J 4 bases; bases outside gene matches: 8. Germline CDR1 is LNHDA and CDR2 is SQIVND (reference sequence). The CDR3 here is CASIQGAWGTEAFF. The CDR3 coding sequence is TGTGCCAGTATCCAGGGGGCGTGGGGCACTGAAGCTTTCTTT.

The CDR3 sequence: CASGDGNYGYTF. Written as DNA, the CDR3 is TGTGCCAGCGGGGACGGGAACTATGGCTACACCTTC. This sequence joins TRBV28 and TRBJ1-2; perhaps TRBD1 as D (5 bases). This CDR3 spans 12 amino acids. The V end was cut by 8 bases, the J end by 2 bases, with 9 bases between. The germline CDR1 and CDR2 sequences are MDHEN and SYDVKM.

The chain's CDR3 is CASSVADEKLFF. The DNA of the CDR3 is TGTGCCAGCAGCGTAGCGGACGAAAAACTGTTTTTT. The chain combines TRBV9 with TRBJ1-4; D unclear. Germline V lookup: CDR1 SGDLS, CDR2 YYNGEE. Between the trimmed V and J ends, which lost 0 bases and 8 bases, there was a span of 5 bases. This CDR3 is 12 amino acids long. The whole variable domain, filled in from reference TRBV9 and TRBJ1-4, reads DSGVTQTPKHLITATGQRVTLRCSPRSGDLSVYWYQQSLDQGLQFLIQYYNGEERAKGNILERFSAQQFPDLHSELNLSSLELGDSALYFCASSVADEKLFFGSGTQLSVL.

The V gene is TRBV19, the J gene TRBJ2-3; D might be TRBD2 (6 bases). Trimming cost V 5 bases and J 1 base, with 7 bases left between them. Germline V lookup: CDR1 LNHDA, CDR2 SQIVND (reference sequence). The CDR3 runs 13 residues. The CDR3 region is CASSSGGTDTQYF. CDR3 sequence (DNA): TGTGCCAGTAGTTCGGGGGGCACAGATACGCAGTATTTT.

CDR3 sequence (DNA): TGTGCCAGCAGTTTCGGACACCCCTATAGCAATCAGCCCCAGCATTTT. Protein sequence: CASSFGHPYSNQPQHF. J is TRBJ1-5 and V is TRBV27; tentatively, D is TRBD1 (5 bases). Germline V lookup: CDR1 MNHEY, CDR2 SMNVEV (reference sequence). The CDR3 extends over 16 amino acids. V was cut by 3 bases and J by 0 bases, with 12 bases left in between.

This chain connects TRBV5-4 to TRBJ1-6; D unclear. Germline CDR1 and CDR2: SGHNT and YYREEE (reference sequence). The CDR3 is 16 residues long. Trimming removed 4 bases from V and 7 bases from J, with 18 bases in between. CDR3 region: CASSKLSGPENSPLHF. Here the CDR3 DNA reads TGTGCCAGCAGCAAGCTTAGCGGACCTGAAAATTCACCCCTCCACTTT.

V is TRBV7-6 and J is TRBJ2-7; TRBD2 matches at 8 bases. Trimming cost V 8 bases and J 0 bases; bases outside gene matches: 6. Per germline, CDR1 SGHVS and CDR2 FNYEAQ. The CDR3 has 14 residues. CDR3 amino acids: CASAGGGSSYEQYF. The CDR3 DNA sequence: TGTGCCAGCGCGGGGGGCGGGAGCTCCTACGAGCAGTACTTC.

This clone occurred a few times. V is TRBV19 and J is TRBJ1-1; D not certain. V was clipped by 5 bases and J by 2 bases, with 12 bases between them. Germline V lookup: CDR1 LNHDA, CDR2 SQIVND (reference sequence). The CDR3 extends over 14 amino acids. The CDR3 region has the DNA TGTGCCAGTAGTTCCCGTGGGCGCAACACTGAAGCTTTCTTT. It yields the protein CASSSRGRNTEAFF.